The 20 T cell receptor beta chains reported below all come from one sample, sequenced in a study of graft-versus-host responses after intestinal transplantation. The data were produced by immunoSEQ multiplex PCR, yet TCRdb's version contains in-frame clones alone and is incomplete. The sample records more than 15,000 clones, roughly 79% being singletons. To release intraepithelial and lamina propria lymphocytes, the graft tissue was processed. The source material was ileum tissue, sampled about 430 days after intestinal transplant. The receptors shown here come from a human patient who received an intestinal transplant, so some T cells may come from the graft donor.

V usage is TRBV27 and J usage is TRBJ2-7; 8 nucleotides agree with TRBD2. J lost 2 bases, V lost 5 bases, and 8 bases had no gene match. This CDR3 comprises 15 residues. Germline CDR1 MNHEY, CDR2 SMNVEV (reference sequence). The CDR3: CASSISGVRAYEQYF. The CDR3 DNA follows: TGTGCCAGCAGTATTAGCGGGGTGCGCGCCTACGAGCAGTACTTC.

This chain uses TRBV10-3 with TRBJ2-7; maybe TRBD1 (8 bases). The CDR3 runs to 17 residues. Germline V CDR1 and CDR2: ENHRY, SYGVKD. Trimming removed 2 bases at V and 3 bases at J, with 20 bases between. CDR3 region: CAISEEIRTGTIYEQYF. The CDR3 DNA reads as TGTGCCATCAGTGAGGAAATAAGGACAGGGACTATCTACGAGCAGTACTTC.

With respect to this clone: This same CDR3 is encoded by further DNA sequences in the sample. The gene calls are TRBV6-5 and TRBJ2-3; D call uncertain. Germline loops: CDR1 MNHEY, CDR2 SVGAGI. V was shortened by 2 bases and J by 5 bases, with 5 bases between the two germline ends. This CDR3 is built from 12 residues. CDR3: CASSYLGDTQYF. In DNA, the CDR3 is TGTGCCAGCAGTTACCTGGGAGATACGCAGTATTTT.

Only one count was recorded for this clone. The chain combines TRBV7-9 with TRBJ2-1; D is unclear. The CDR3 covers 11 residues. Germline CDR1 is SEHNR and CDR2 is FQNEAQ (reference sequence). The ends were cut back, 2 bases at V and 5 bases at J, with 1 base in the middle. The CDR3 bases are TGTGCCAGCAGCTTACACAATGAGCAGTTCTTC. This codes for CASSLHNEQFF.

On this clone itself: One junction end does not reproduce the germline sequence, and a read error may be involved. This chain connects TRBV7-7 to TRBJ2-5, with TRBD2 as a possible D gene (5 bases). The length of the CDR3 is 13 residues. Germline V gene lookup returns CDR1 SSHAT and CDR2 FNYEAQ (reference sequence). CDR3 sequence reads: CASSLRGLETQYF. The CDR3 DNA reads TGTGCTAGCAGCTTAAGAGGGTTGGAGACCCAGTACTTC.

The rearrangement joins TRBV9 to TRBJ2-5, with 7 positions matching TRBD1. Germline V gene lookup returns CDR1 SGDLS and CDR2 YYNGEE. The CDR3 is made up of 14 amino acids. Trimming at V came to 4 bases and at J to 1 base, leaving 4 bases not matched to a gene. CDR3 DNA sequence: TGTGCCAGCAGCACCCGGACAGGCCAAGAGACCCAGTACTTC. Translating it yields CASSTRTGQETQYF. The whole variable domain, filled in from reference TRBV9 and TRBJ2-5, reads DSGVTQTPKHLITATGQRVTLRCSPRSGDLSVYWYQQSLDQGLQFLIQYYNGEERAKGNILERFSAQQFPDLHSELNLSSLELGDSALYFCASSTRTGQETQYFGPGTRLLVL.

This clone was detected only once. At one end the junction does not follow the germline gene, possibly because of a read error. The CDR3 region has the DNA TGCGGCAGCAGCTTGGGACCGGTAGTGCAGTCCAATCAGCCCCAGCATTTT. Translated, it gives CGSSLGPVVQSNQPQHF. V is TRBV5-1 and J is TRBJ1-5, with D possibly matching TRBD1 (5 bases). The CDR3 has 17 amino acids. CDR1 and CDR2 (germline): SGHRS, YFSETQ.

V usage is TRBV6-5 and J usage is TRBJ1-2, with D possibly TRBD1 on 6 matching bases. Germline assignment: CDR1 MNHEY and CDR2 SVGAGI. V was clipped by 4 bases and J by 0 bases, with 12 bases between them. The CDR3 runs to 15 residues. The CDR3 here is CASSWGREANYGYTF. DNA of the CDR3: TGTGCCAGCAGTTGGGGGCGGGAAGCTAACTATGGCTACACCTTC.

This clone was observed a handful of times. The V gene is TRBV7-3, the J gene TRBJ2-5; 13 bases align to TRBD2. The CDR3 is made up of 17 amino acids. Per the germline V gene, CDR1 is SGHTA and CDR2 is FQGTGA. The trim removed 4 bases at V and 1 base at J, leaving 6 bases unmatched. CDR3 in amino acids: CASSYGTSGAFQETQYF. For the CDR3, the DNA is TGTGCCAGCAGCTACGGGACTAGCGGGGCCTTCCAAGAGACCCAGTACTTC.

This clone was seen just once. This rearrangement joins TRBV7-9 to TRBJ2-7, with D possibly TRBD1 on 5 matching bases. The CDR3 consists of 15 residues. CDR1 SEHNR and CDR2 FQNEAQ come from the germline V gene (reference sequence). Trimming left V 3 bases short and J 3 bases short, with 15 bases between. This chain's CDR3 is CASSFVGPCYYEQYF. The DNA for the CDR3 is TGTGCCAGCAGCTTCGTGGGGCCGTGCTACTACGAGCAGTACTTC.

The chain couples TRBV5-4 to TRBJ2-7; 9 positions match TRBD1. Losses at the gene ends were 6 bases for V and 7 bases for J; bases not matched to a gene: 11. The CDR3 sequence is 14 residues long. Germline V gives CDR1 SGHNT, CDR2 YYREEE (reference sequence). In nucleotides, the CDR3 is TGTGCCAGCAACCTGGGACAGGGAAGTTTGGAGCAGTACTTC. It yields the protein CASNLGQGSLEQYF.

This rearrangement joins TRBV7-8 to TRBJ2-7; unclear D gene. V was trimmed by 1 base and J by 1 base, leaving 8 bases between them. The CDR3 is 14 residues long. Germline CDR1 SGHVS, CDR2 FQNEAQ. The CDR3 DNA is TGTGCCAGCAGCTTAGTGGGGTCGTCCTACGAGCAGTACTTC. Protein product: CASSLVGSSYEQYF.

The gene calls are TRBV18 and TRBJ2-7, with 7 bases that match TRBD1. The CDR3 has 13 amino acids. Germline V gives CDR1 KGHSH, CDR2 LQKENI. V gave up 4 bases and J gave up 2 bases; unmatched junction bases: 2. The CDR3 bases are TGTGCCAGCTCACTGGGACAGACCTACGAGCAGTACTTC. Its translation: CASSLGQTYEQYF.

V and J are TRBV25-1 and TRBJ1-5; possible D gene TRBD1, 6 bases. Germline V gene data show CDR1 as MGHDK and CDR2 as SYGVNS. The CDR3 contains 13 residues. Trimming pared 3 bases from V and 5 bases from J, leaving 8 bases between. The CDR3, as DNA: TGTGCCAGCAGTGATTCAGGGGATCAGCCCCAGCATTTT. Protein product: CASSDSGDQPQHF.

This clone rates as medium-sized. This sequence joins TRBV10-3 and TRBJ2-5; a possible D gene is TRBD1 (6 bases). V shed 5 bases and J shed 0 bases, with 13 bases lying between them. CDR1 is ENHRY, CDR2 SYGVKD, per germline. There are 15 residues in the CDR3. The CDR3 here is CAISPQGYNQETQYF. The CDR3 DNA follows: TGTGCCATCAGTCCCCAGGGGTACAACCAAGAGACCCAGTACTTC.

This clone was detected once. The J gene is TRBJ2-1, the V gene TRBV2; 7 bases agree with TRBD1. From germline, CDR1 is SNHLY and CDR2 FYNNEI. The trim removed 7 bases at V and 0 bases at J, leaving 3 bases unmatched. The CDR3 length is 14 residues. CDR3 region: CASNRDSSYNEQFF. The CDR3 coding sequence is TGTGCCAGCAACCGGGACAGCTCCTACAATGAGCAGTTCTTC.

Only one count was recorded for this clone. The V gene is TRBV5-1, the J gene TRBJ2-1; unclear D gene. CDR1 is SGHRS, CDR2 YFSETQ, per germline. V was shortened by 2 bases and J by 6 bases, with 9 bases between the two germline ends. This CDR3 contains 13 residues. As DNA, the CDR3 is TGCGCCAGCAGCTTCGGGCCCGGCAATGAGCAGTTCTTC. Residues: CASSFGPGNEQFF.

This clone was seen just once. The CDR3 sequence: CASSSKIRAYGYTF. The CDR3 DNA reads as TGTGCCAGCAGTTCCAAAATACGGGCCTATGGCTACACCTTC. V and J are TRBV6-5 and TRBJ1-2; no clear D. The V end lost 4 bases, the J end lost 4 bases, and 13 bases lay between the germline ends. The CDR3 has 14 amino acids. Germline V gene sequence: CDR1 MNHEY, CDR2 SVGAGI.

The chain is built from TRBV7-8 and TRBJ1-4, with 10 positions matching TRBD1. Germline V gives CDR1 SGHVS, CDR2 FQNEAQ. With V trimmed by 5 bases and J by 6 bases, 12 bases remained unmatched. The length of the CDR3 is 17 residues. The CDR3 reads CASSKTGGGWSDEKLFF. DNA of the CDR3: TGTGCCAGCAGCAAGACAGGGGGCGGGTGGTCGGATGAAAAACTGTTTTTT.

The chain uses TRBV5-1 and TRBJ2-7; D remains unclear. This CDR3 contains 14 residues. Germline V gene lookup returns CDR1 SGHRS and CDR2 YFSETQ. Trimming removed 2 bases at V and 0 bases at J, with 9 bases between. This CDR3 reads CASSFQQSSYEQYF. The DNA for the CDR3 is TGCGCCAGCAGCTTTCAGCAGAGCTCCTACGAGCAGTACTTC.